One and the same sample provided the 14 T cell receptor beta chains below, sequenced in a study of beta chain features in type 1 diabetes. The investigators reverse transcribed all of the isolated RNA, so they sequenced expressed TCRB transcripts. Here immunoSEQ multiplex PCR was the method, and the copy in TCRdb shows in-frame clones only, minus some. This table has under 900,000 clones, under 20% appearing once. Source material: naive CD4+ T cells from blood. Source of these receptors: a woman aged 18-30 years in good health.

This clone was counted a few times. This chain links TRBV29-1 with TRBJ2-2; a weak D match, TRBD2 (5 bases). The ends were cut back, 6 bases at V and 1 base at J, with 9 bases in the middle. The CDR3 totals 13 residues. The germline gives CDR1 SQVTM, CDR2 ANQGSEA. CDR3 DNA sequence: TGCAGCGTGCTAGCCAGGAACACCGGGGAGCTGTTTTTT. This codes for CSVLARNTGELFF.

The chain combines TRBV25-1 with TRBJ2-7; TRBD1 aligns across 7 bases. The ends lost 4 bases at V and 3 bases at J; junction bases unmatched: 6. The germline CDR1 and CDR2 sequences are MGHDK and SYGVNS. This CDR3 contains 14 residues. The CDR3 spells CASSAGGPIYEQYF. The CDR3, as DNA: TGTGCCAGCAGTGCAGGGGGTCCCATCTACGAGCAGTACTTC.

This clone was recorded a few times. V is TRBV7-2 and J is TRBJ2-7; TRBD1 matches at 9 bases. The CDR3 is 16 amino acids. CDR1 and CDR2 from the germline V gene are SGHTA and FQGNSA. Unmatched junction bases numbered 6, after V lost 0 bases and J lost 3 bases. DNA for the CDR3: TGTGCCAGCAGCTTAGCCCCCGGGACAGGGAACTACGAGCAGTACTTC. Translation: CASSLAPGTGNYEQYF.

The chain joins TRBV27 to TRBJ2-1; 7 nucleotides match TRBD2. The CDR3 is 14 residues long. The V gene's germline CDR1 is MNHEY and CDR2 SMNVEV (reference sequence). The V and J ends lost 5 bases and 5 bases, in that order; junction bases with no gene match: 6. CDR3 residues: CASSLGLVHNEQFF. CDR3 in DNA: TGTGCCAGCAGTCTCGGACTAGTTCACAATGAGCAGTTCTTC.

The chain recombines TRBV5-1 with TRBJ2-3, with D perhaps TRBD2 (7 bases). CDR1 is SGHRS, CDR2 YFSETQ, per germline. The CDR3 loop spans 16 amino acids. Trimming shortened V by 0 bases and J by 3 bases, and 14 bases separated the two germline ends. DNA for the CDR3: TGCGCCAGCAGCTTGGGTTCCGGGGGGCGTACAGATACGCAGTATTTT. It is translated as CASSLGSGGRTDTQYF.

This clone was picked up a small number of times. J is TRBJ2-1 and V is TRBV13; D gene unclear. Germline V lookup: CDR1 PRHDT, CDR2 FYEKMQ (reference sequence). This CDR3 is built from 17 residues. Trimming took off 4 bases at V and 1 base at J, with 17 bases between the two ends. CDR3 sequence (DNA): TGTGCCAGCAGCTCAAAGTACGGCCAAAAATCCTACAATGAGCAGTTCTTC. This codes for CASSSKYGQKSYNEQFF.

V usage is TRBV7-2 and J usage is TRBJ2-3; D is possibly TRBD1 (6 bases). CDR1 SGHTA and CDR2 FQGNSA come from the germline V gene. V was shortened by 5 bases and J by 7 bases, with 16 bases between the two germline ends. This CDR3 spans 14 amino acids. The CDR3 protein is CASSTPAQGNTQYF. CDR3 nucleotide sequence: TGTGCCAGCAGCACCCCGGCCCAGGGGAATACGCAGTATTTT.

This chain links TRBV6-5 with TRBJ2-7; possibly TRBD1 for D (5 bases). The CDR3 has 14 residues. The germline V gene encodes CDR1 MNHEY and CDR2 SVGAGI. V dropped 2 bases and J dropped 3 bases, with 11 bases sitting between them. CDR3 residues: CASSYRQGDYEQYF. The CDR3 bases are TGTGCCAGCAGTTACCGCCAGGGCGACTACGAGCAGTACTTC.

The CDR3 here is CASSRGGYEQYF. For the CDR3, the DNA is TGTGCCAGCAGCAGGGGAGGTTACGAGCAGTACTTC. The chain has TRBV5-6 and TRBJ2-7; D might be TRBD2 (6 bases). Germline V CDR1 and CDR2: SGHDT, YYEEEE. V lost 4 bases and J 4 bases, leaving 9 bases between the germline ends. This CDR3 comprises 12 residues.

The chain links TRBV6-1 to TRBJ2-1; 7 bases fit TRBD1. Per the germline V gene, CDR1 is MNHNS and CDR2 is SASEGT. V trimming: 6 bases; J trimming: 5 bases; junction bases outside the gene matches: 10. This CDR3 has 15 amino acids. This CDR3 is CASSPNRGRNNEQFF. In DNA form, the CDR3 reads TGTGCCAGCAGCCCTAACAGGGGACGTAACAATGAGCAGTTCTTC.

V usage is TRBV7-8 and J usage is TRBJ2-1; D not certain. In germline, CDR1 is SGHVS, CDR2 FQNEAQ. The CDR3 length is 15 residues. The V and J ends lost 0 bases and 6 bases respectively, with 12 bases between them. This chain's CDR3 is CASSLARIVSNEQFF. The CDR3 DNA sequence: TGTGCCAGCAGCTTAGCTCGTATTGTAAGCAATGAGCAGTTCTTC.

The chain joins TRBV14 to TRBJ2-5; 7 nucleotides match TRBD1. In germline, CDR1 is SGHDN, CDR2 FVKESK. V dropped 9 bases and J dropped 4; count of bases not matched to a gene: 11. The CDR3 sequence is 14 residues long. The CDR3 DNA reads as TGTGCCAGAGATGACAGGGTCGGCCGAGAGACCCAGTACTTC. The encoded protein is CARDDRVGRETQYF.

In this sample, this clone turned up a few times. The chain couples TRBV1 to TRBJ2-5. TRBV1 is recorded as a pseudogene. The CDR3 is made up of 15 amino acids. CDR3 in DNA: TGCACCAGCAGCCAAGTTATTCTCGAATGGGAGACCCAGTACTTC. Protein: CTSSQVILEWETQYF.

This chain connects TRBV6-5 to TRBJ1-5, with 8 bases lining up with TRBD1. From germline, CDR1 is MNHEY and CDR2 SVGAGI. This CDR3 region has 15 residues. V lost 0 bases and J lost 5; bases outside the gene matches: 3. CDR3 residues: CASSYSTGADQPQHF. The CDR3 nucleotides are TGTGCCAGCAGTTACTCGACAGGGGCGGATCAGCCCCAGCATTTT.